This T cell receptor beta chain was identified during a study of tumor-infiltrating lymphocytes in primary liver carcinoma. In the study overall: Between about 4 and 11 cm across, the tumors were all of stage T1-T3 N0M0. Study-wide points: Tumors and blood were compared for top-250-clone fraction, and tumors had the significantly higher value (p = 0.039).

Points on this clonotype: Its antigen is undetermined. A read error may produce the germline difference seen at one junction end.

Starting material of around 490 ng total RNA yielded TCR beta cDNA via a constant-region primer. The TCR beta library was amplified through three nested multiplex PCR rounds in a modified ARM-PCR procedure. A C-beta reverse primer and TRBV1-TRBV30 forward primers served in each of the first two PCR rounds, at about 10 cycles apiece. TCRdb re-called the multiplex PCR reads through MiXCR, storing one row per CDR3 protein. The sample records approximately 80,000 distinct CDR3 sequences, under 75% being singletons. Unsorted bulk tissue (roughly 18-32 mg) underwent RNA and DNA co-extraction. CDR3 length: 17 amino acids. CDR1 and CDR2 (germline): MNHEY, SVGAGI.

The chain uses TRBV6-5 and TRBJ2-6; D may be TRBD1 (5 bases). The receptor's source is a man aged 40-50 years with primary liver carcinoma and hepatitis B virus infection. Sequenced input: tumor-adjacent normal liver tissue. The CDR3, as DNA: TGTGCCAGCAGTTACTCTCAGGGTTTACCTGGGGCCAAGGTCCTGACTTTC. Its translation is CASSYSQGLPGAKVLTF.